Listed below are T cell receptor beta chains from one sample, sequenced in a study of metastatic and nonmetastatic thyroid tumors. TCRdb re-called clones from the PCR reads using MiXCR. The sample carries 60,000 to 75,000 clones, 4% to 5% recorded once. What was sequenced was blood. These receptors came from a female donor with papillary thyroid cancer or a benign thyroid nodule (not recorded which). Some clones in this sample may be carry-over from other donors' samples. CDR3s include the opening cysteine and the closing phenylalanine or tryptophan. Fields, in order: J gene, clone size, D gene, V gene, CDR3 DNA, CDR3 protein. The D gene is left open where the match is weak. Clone size is shown for a subset of rows, as once, few, many or a class of expanded clone.

TRBJ2-4,many,NA,TRBV2,TGTGCCAGCAGTGAAGCGGATCTGCGTCGAACTCCCAAAAACATTCAGTACTTC,CASSEADLRRTPKNIQYF
TRBJ1-2,many,NA,TRBV5-1,TGCGCCAGCTCGACGGATAACTATGGCTACACCTTC,CASSTDNYGYTF
TRBJ2-1,many,TRBD2,TRBV7-8,TGTGCCAGCAGCTTAACTAGCGGGAGCCTCCCCTCCTACAATGAGCAGTTCTTC,CASSLTSGSLPSYNEQFF
TRBJ2-7,many,NA,TRBV7-9,TGTGCCAGCAGCTCGGGACGGATCTACGAGCAGTACTTC,CASSSGRIYEQYF
TRBJ2-2,NA,NA,TRBV27,TGTGCCAGCAGTTTATCGCTAGTCGGGGAGATGTTTTTT,CASSLSLVGEMFF
TRBJ1-5,many,NA,TRBV7-2,TGTGCCAGCAGCTTAGTTCCCTATCAGCCCCAGCATTTT,CASSLVPYQPQHF
TRBJ2-3,many,TRBD2,TRBV6-1,TGTGCCAGCAGTGAATCCCTAGCGGAGCCAGCAGATACGCAGTATTTT,CASSESLAEPADTQYF
TRBJ2-1,many,NA,TRBV11-2,TGTGCCAGCAGCTTGAGAGACTCCAAGGTTGTCGAGCAGTTCTTC,CASSLRDSKVVEQFF
TRBJ2-7,many,TRBD1,TRBV5-5,TGTGCCAGCCGTTACTGGACAGGGGCGGGCGAGCAGTACTTC,CASRYWTGAGEQYF
TRBJ1-3,many,NA,TRBV19,TGTGCCAGTAGTGACGCCTACAGGGTATCTGGAAACACCATATATTTT,CASSDAYRVSGNTIYF
TRBJ2-7,many,NA,TRBV6-1,TGTGCCAGCAGACGGATTTACGAGCAGTACTTC,CASRRIYEQYF
TRBJ1-1,many,TRBD1,TRBV10-2,TGCGCCAGCAGGACAGGGGTAAACACTGAAGCTTTCTTT,CASRTGVNTEAFF
TRBJ2-1,many,TRBD2,TRBV4-1,TGCGCCAGCAGCCAGCCGGGACTAGCGGCTTACAATGAGCAGTTCTTC,CASSQPGLAAYNEQFF
TRBJ2-1,many,NA,TRBV18,TGTGCCAGCTCATACTTGCGGAATGAGCAGTTCTTC,CASSYLRNEQFF
TRBJ1-1,many,NA,TRBV18,TGTGCCAGCTCACCAACTTTGGGTTCCGACACTGAAGCTTTCTTT,CASSPTLGSDTEAFF
TRBJ2-1,NA,TRBD2,TRBV11-1,TGTGCTAACAGCTTAGCGGGGCTAAGTGGGAATGAGCAGTTCTTC,CANSLAGLSGNEQFF
TRBJ1-2,few,TRBD1,TRBV6-2/TRBV6-3,TGTGCCAGCAGAACCAGACAGGGGGCCGTCTCCGAAGGGGGCTACACCTTC,CASRTRQGAVSEGGYTF
TRBJ1-5,many,NA,TRBV19,TGTGCCAGTAGCTGGGTCGGTCAGCCCCAGCATTTT,CASSWVGQPQHF
TRBJ2-3,many,NA,TRBV6-1,TGTGCCAGCAGTTCTTCCACAGATACGCAGTATTTT,CASSSSTDTQYF
TRBJ2-7,few,NA,TRBV6-1,TGTGCCAGCAGTGTGGAAGGGTACGAGCAGTACTTC,CASSVEGYEQYF
TRBJ2-7,NA,TRBD2,TRBV6-1,TGTGCCAGCACTCGGACTAGCGGGAGGTACTACCAGTACTTC,CASTRTSGRYYQYF
TRBJ2-7,many,NA,TRBV28,TGTGCCAGCAGTTTCCCGAGCGGACCCACCTACGAGCAGTACTTC,CASSFPSGPTYEQYF
TRBJ1-3,many,NA,TRBV6-1,TGTGCCAGCAAACCCCGATCGGGAAACACCATATATTTT,CASKPRSGNTIYF
TRBJ2-7,many,NA,TRBV19,TGTGCCAGTAGTCGGGGAGCAGACGAGCAGTACTTC,CASSRGADEQYF
TRBJ2-6,many,NA,TRBV6-1,TGTGCCAGCAGTTACGATCCCCAGGCCAACGTCCTGACTTTC,CASSYDPQANVLTF
TRBJ2-2,many,TRBD1,TRBV2,TGTGCCAGCAGAGGACAGGGAAACACCGGGGAGCTGTTTTTT,CASRGQGNTGELFF
TRBJ2-6,few,NA,TRBV24-1,TGTGCCACCAGCCCGGTGGGCGGGGCCAACGTCCTTACTTTC,CATSPVGGANVLTF
TRBJ2-1,many,NA,TRBV28,TGTGCCAGCAGTTTAGGAAGAAACAATGAGCAGTTCTTC,CASSLGRNNEQFF
TRBJ2-3,NA,TRBD2,TRBV6-4,TGTGCCAGCAGTGGGACTAGCGGGCTAACAGATACGCAGTATTTT,CASSGTSGLTDTQYF
TRBJ1-2,NA,NA,TRBV5-1,TGCGCCAGCAGCATGACAGAGAACCCTAACTATGGCTACACCTTC,CASSMTENPNYGYTF
TRBJ1-5,many,NA,TRBV7-2,TGTGCCAGCAGCTTAGGTAGTAGGGTTCGTCAGCCCCAGCATTTT,CASSLGSRVRQPQHF
TRBJ1-1,few,NA,TRBV6-5,TGTGCCAGCAGTTCCAGGGGCTTGGGGGTGAACACTGAAGCTTTCTTT,CASSSRGLGVNTEAFF
TRBJ2-3,many,NA,TRBV30,TGTGCCTGGAGTGTAGATGGGGGGGCAGGAGATACGCAGTATTTT,CAWSVDGGAGDTQYF
TRBJ2-7,many,TRBD1,TRBV5-1,TGCGCCAGCAGCTTCCCGGGACAGGGCTACGAGCAGTACTTC,CASSFPGQGYEQYF
TRBJ1-5,few,TRBD1,TRBV19,TGTGCCAGTAACCGACAGGGATACAATCAGCCCCAGCATTTT,CASNRQGYNQPQHF
TRBJ1-6,NA,NA,TRBV27,TGTGCCAGCAGACTTAGCTCAGGGGTGTCACCCCTCCACTTT,CASRLSSGVSPLHF
TRBJ1-1,many,NA,TRBV2,TGTGCCAGCCGGCGAGAGAACACTGAAGCTTTCTTT,CASRRENTEAFF
TRBJ2-7,NA,NA,TRBV7-9,TGTGCCAGCAGCTCCTCGGGTAGGAGTAGCGACTACGAGCAGTACTTC,CASSSSGRSSDYEQYF
TRBJ2-6,few,NA,TRBV20-1,TGCAGTGCTGCCGAGGGAACTGGGGCCAACGTCCTGACTTTC,CSAAEGTGANVLTF
TRBJ1-2,many,NA,TRBV3-1,TGTGCCAGCAGCCTCCGGGACGCCTATGGCTACACCTTC,CASSLRDAYGYTF
TRBJ1-5,NA,NA,TRBV2,TGTGCCAGCAGTATACAGTCGTATCAGCCCCAGCATTTT,CASSIQSYQPQHF
TRBJ1-5,many,NA,TRBV3-1,TGTGCCAGCAGCCGAGGGGGGGACCATCAGCCCCAGCATTTT,CASSRGGDHQPQHF
TRBJ1-6,many,NA,TRBV7-2,TGTGCCAGCAGCCGAGTACCTCGGAGAAATTCACCCCTCCACTTT,CASSRVPRRNSPLHF
TRBJ1-2,many,NA,TRBV27,TGTGCCAGCAAGGGGGACGAAGTGGCCTATGGCTACACCTTC,CASKGDEVAYGYTF
TRBJ1-1,many,TRBD1,TRBV10-3,TGTGCCATCAGGGGACAGGGGCGGTTGAACACTGAAGCTTTCTTT,CAIRGQGRLNTEAFF
TRBJ2-1,many,NA,TRBV5-1,TGCGCCAGCAGCTACTACGGGACTGGAGGTGTTTACAATGAGCAGTTCTTC,CASSYYGTGGVYNEQFF
TRBJ1-2,few,TRBD1,TRBV5-1,TGCGCCAGCAGCTTCCAGGGGGAATTTGGCTATGGCTACAGTTTC,CASSFQGEFGYGYSF
TRBJ2-7,few,NA,TRBV12-3/TRBV12-4,TGTGCCAGCAGTTCCCGTGGGGGGGCGACCTACGAGCAGTACTTC,CASSSRGGATYEQYF
TRBJ1-4,many,NA,TRBV28,TGTGCCAGCACTTTAGGTGGAACTAATGAAAAACTGTTTTTT,CASTLGGTNEKLFF
TRBJ2-5,many,TRBD2,TRBV19,TGTGCCAGTAGGGGGACTAGCGGAAAAGAGACCCAGTACTTC,CASRGTSGKETQYF
TRBJ2-2,many,NA,TRBV9,TGTGCCAGCAGCTCGTTTCTAGACTTCGTCGCCGGGGAGCTGTTTTTT,CASSSFLDFVAGELFF
TRBJ2-7,NA,TRBD1,TRBV28,TGTGCCAGCAGTTTCGGCGACAGGGTGTCCTACGAGCAGTACTTC,CASSFGDRVSYEQYF
TRBJ2-3,many,TRBD2,TRBV19,TGTGCCAGTAGGACTAGCGGGTCAGATACGCAGTATTTT,CASRTSGSDTQYF